This T cell receptor (beta chain) was obtained from a study of cytomegalovirus exposure and HLA in healthy donors. The wider study: The early release's HLA-typed donors yielded some 85 million unique TCRs.

Points from the study as a whole: Earlier analysis looked at TCR beta V segments, and most were productive about 90% or about 30% of the time. Reports credit the classifier with highly specific, highly sensitive diagnosis of cytomegalovirus status. It was assumed in the presence/absence analyses that sequencing depth was roughly uniform across donors.

Researchers ran the PCR with 60 Vbeta and 13 Jbeta primers. Repertoires were generated with immunoSEQ multiplex PCR, while TCRdb's copy carries only in-frame clones and drops some. This sample carries about 150,000 clones, roughly 82% of them seen once, and the ten largest clones take more than 6.5%. The CDR3 is made up of 12 amino acids. Trimming stripped 5 bases from V and 5 bases from J, with 9 bases between. CDR1 and CDR2 (germline): MGHRA, YSYEKL. In regard to this clone: Its antigen remains unidentified.

The sequence was obtained from a woman aged 50 to 65 in good health and CMV-seropositive. The rearrangement links TRBV4-1 to TRBJ1-2; D gene ambiguous. The specimen was PBMCs. CDR3 region: CASSEGLYGYTF. The CDR3 region has the DNA TGCGCCAGCAGCGAGGGCCTTTATGGCTACACCTTC.